These T cell receptor beta chains were read from a single sample in a study of a mutant IDH1 vaccine in newly diagnosed glioma. TCRdb keeps only in-frame clones here, not all; method: immunoSEQ multiplex PCR. Among under 150,000 clones, 75% to 90% were seen once, and the ten largest hold roughly 0.62%. Antigens for these TCRs are unknown. The sample in question was PBMCs, obtained from a glioma patient whose treatment included an IDH1 peptide vaccine. These receptors were taken from a woman between 50 and 59 years old with glioma. Each CDR3 is given with its conserved first and last residue.

v_call	j_call	cdr3_aa
TRBV29-1	TRBJ2-7	CSVVTSETYEQYF
TRBV19	TRBJ1-1	CASSIGGGFTEAFF
TRBV7-9	TRBJ2-1	CASSLWASGAYNEQFF
TRBV11-3	TRBJ1-1	CASSSQGDTEAFF
TRBV4-1	TRBJ2-7	CASSPEQGREQYF
TRBV18	TRBJ2-7	CASSEGQGYEQYF
TRBV6-5	TRBJ2-5	CASSYSGETQYF
TRBV28	TRBJ1-2	CASHLGQGYNYGYTF
TRBV5-1	TRBJ1-2	CASSLETHRLGYGYTF
TRBV5-1	TRBJ2-3	CASSLGGGLRTDTQYF
TRBV2	TRBJ2-2	CAILAYSGSGTAGELFF
TRBV5-1	-	CASSQRSATGTPYEQYF
TRBV6-5	TRBJ1-2	CASSYLDGLEGYTF
TRBV19	TRBJ2-1	CASSIRVSGLAEQFF
TRBV6-1	TRBJ2-5	CASSESVGLQYF
TRBV11-1	TRBJ1-1	CASSHRRGKTEAFF
TRBV11-3	TRBJ1-1	CASSLAGKVPNTEAFF
TRBV6-6	TRBJ1-4	CASSSLQANEKLFF
TRBV4-2	TRBJ2-7	CASSASRLVSYEQYF
TRBV5-5	TRBJ2-4	CASSLAASGDLNIQYF
TRBV25-1	-	CASSEDRGWGEQYF
TRBV7-6	TRBJ2-5	CASSSRATKGQKETQYF
TRBV7-6	TRBJ2-3	CASSLAVDGGADTQYF
TRBV6-1	TRBJ2-5	CASGLTSGKETQYF
TRBV10-1	TRBJ2-7	CASSGGQGASYEQYF
TRBV19	TRBJ2-1	CASREYNEQFF
TRBV7-6	TRBJ2-5	CASSLGVSGPETQYF
TRBV4-1	TRBJ2-1	CASSLERGSSYNEQFF
TRBV15	TRBJ2-1	CATSALQGARDEQFF
TRBV11-1	TRBJ2-5	CASSLEQGSEETQYF
TRBV28	TRBJ1-1	CASNPGQRNTEAFF
TRBV6-6	TRBJ1-5	CASSYSGGPQHF
TRBV10-3	TRBJ2-7	CAIRDDRGRNEQYF
TRBV11-2	TRBJ2-7	CASSVALGEQYF
TRBV29-1	TRBJ1-1	CSVGGLENTEAFF
TRBV6-7	TRBJ2-2	CASHQPHGELFF
TRBV5-1	TRBJ1-1	CASSSGTGGRLNTEAFF
TRBV9	TRBJ1-2	CASSPQTGGYGYTF
TRBV5-1	TRBJ1-1	CASSVRQNTEAFF
TRBV6-1	TRBJ1-5	CASSEVQNQPQHF
TRBV5-1	TRBJ1-4	CASSLQGGTNEKLFF
TRBV29-1	TRBJ2-3	CSASTGGRSTDTQYF
TRBV29-1	TRBJ2-3	CSVGFSQRGTDTQYF
TRBV28	TRBJ2-7	CASSFTYEQYF
TRBV6-1	TRBJ1-2	CASSEYGYTF
TRBV9	TRBJ1-2	CASSAQAGHGYTF
TRBV12-5	TRBJ2-3	CASGLSPELAADTQYF
TRBV19	TRBJ1-4	CASTRGLSGEKLFF
TRBV2	TRBJ2-5	CASRAGTSQETQYF
TRBV4-1	TRBJ1-1	CASSQAQGQGTEAFF
TRBV20-1	TRBJ2-7	CSAQNFEQYF